Below are 24 T cell receptor beta chains sequenced from a single sample in a study of radiotherapy plus CTLA-4 blockade in lung cancer. Method: immunoSEQ multiplex PCR; TCRdb's copy keeps in-frame clones and lacks some. The sample records 90,000 to 150,000 clones, more than 65% being singletons. The material sequenced was peripheral blood, taken from a patient treated with radiotherapy plus ipilimumab. The receptor source for this set is a human donor with non-small cell lung cancer who had a partial response to radiotherapy plus ipilimumab.

The chain is built from TRBV11-1 and TRBJ2-7; D is perhaps TRBD2 (6 bases). The CDR3 sequence is 13 residues long. Germline-derived CDR1 and CDR2 are SGHAT and FQDESV (reference sequence). Trimming removed 5 bases from V and 5 bases from J, with 13 bases in between. DNA for the CDR3: TGTGCCAGCAGCGTCCGACTAGGGGACGAGCAGTACGTC. Translated, it gives CASSVRLGDEQYV.

In this sample, this clone turned up once. The CDR3 is CASSGTAGNTEAFF. DNA of the CDR3: TGCGCCAGCAGCGGAACCGCAGGTAACACTGAAGCTTTCTTT. This chain uses TRBV5-1 with TRBJ1-1, with D uncertain. This CDR3 region has 14 residues. Trimming removed 4 bases from V and 2 bases from J, with 12 bases in between. From germline, CDR1 is SGHRS and CDR2 YFSETQ.

CDR3 nucleotides: TGTGCCAGCAGCTTTGAAGCGGCCGGGGAGCTGTTTTTT. This sequence encodes CASSFEAAGELFF. The genes are TRBV13 and TRBJ2-2; perhaps TRBD2 as D (5 bases). This CDR3 spans 13 amino acids. V gave up 3 bases and J gave up 6 bases, with 8 bases separating them. Germline-derived CDR1 and CDR2 are PRHDT and FYEKMQ (reference sequence).

The genes are TRBV6-6 and TRBJ2-3; D not certain. The ends were cut back, 2 bases at V and 6 bases at J, with 9 bases in the middle. The germline CDR1 and CDR2 sequences are MNHNY and SVGAGI (reference sequence). The CDR3 sequence is 13 residues long. The CDR3 nucleotides read TGTGCCAGCAGTTACCTGGGCGAGGATACGCAGTATTTT. This translates into CASSYLGEDTQYF.

The chain couples TRBV5-4 to TRBJ2-1; 10 bases align to TRBD2. J lost 4 bases, V lost 2 bases, and 3 bases had no gene match. Germline CDR1 SGHNT, CDR2 YYREEE (reference sequence). CDR3 size: 15 residues. CDR3 nucleotides: TGTGCCAGCAGCTTTAGCGGGGGGATGTACAATGAGCAGTTCTTC. It yields the protein CASSFSGGMYNEQFF.

DNA for the CDR3: TGTGCCAGCTCACCACCGGGACAGAAAAAAGAGACCCAGTACTTC. Its protein product is CASSPPGQKKETQYF. This sequence joins TRBV18 and TRBJ2-5, with 7 bases that match TRBD1. Looked up from germline, CDR1 is KGHSH and CDR2 is LQKENI. After removal of 0 bases from V and 3 bases from J, the junction contained 4 bases not matched to a gene. This CDR3 region has 15 residues.

This chain joins TRBV28 and TRBJ1-5; unclear D gene. Trimming stripped 7 bases from V and 6 bases from J, with 16 bases between. CDR1 and CDR2 (germline): MDHEN, SYDVKM. The CDR3 is made up of 14 amino acids. CDR3 residues: CASKGLAKSQPQHF. The CDR3 coding sequence is TGTGCCAGCAAGGGATTAGCGAAGAGTCAGCCCCAGCATTTT.

The chain employs TRBV28 and TRBJ2-1; TRBD2 aligns across 12 bases. Germline lookup yields CDR1 MDHEN and CDR2 SYDVKM. The V segment lost 5 bases and the J segment 1 base; nucleotides outside the gene matches: 3. This CDR3 is built from 16 residues. CDR3 amino acids: CASSALAGGSYNEQFF. The CDR3 bases are TGTGCCAGCAGTGCACTAGCGGGGGGATCCTACAATGAGCAGTTCTTC. Full variable domain (missing parts from reference TRBV28 and TRBJ2-1): DVKVTQSSRYLVKRTGEKVFLECVQDMDHENMFWYRQDPGLGLRLIYFSYDVKMKEKGDIPEGYSVSREKKERFSLILESASTNQTSMYLCASSALAGGSYNEQFFGPGTRLTVL.

This chain uses TRBV7-2 with TRBJ1-2, with 9 nucleotides matching TRBD1. The CDR3 consists of 16 residues. The trim removed 5 bases at V and 4 bases at J, leaving 11 bases unmatched. Looked up from germline, CDR1 is SGHTA and CDR2 is FQGNSA. CDR3 bases: TGTGCCAGCAGCGTACTCCCAACAGGGGGCAGCTATGGCTACACCTTC. As protein: CASSVLPTGGSYGYTF.

The V and J genes are TRBV5-4 and TRBJ2-7; TRBD2 matches 8 bases. V was pared by 3 bases and J by 2 bases, with 4 bases of the junction left unmatched. Germline values: CDR1 SGHNT, CDR2 YYREEE (reference sequence). The length of the CDR3 is 14 residues. The CDR3 sequence: CASSSGGKPYEQYV. CDR3 nucleotides: TGTGCCAGCAGCTCGGGAGGGAAACCCTACGAGCAGTACGTC.

This clone has just a few counts. The chain links TRBV13 to TRBJ1-4; D may be TRBD1 (5 bases). The CDR3 contains 13 residues. Germline lookup yields CDR1 PRHDT and CDR2 FYEKMQ (reference sequence). Trimming removed 3 bases from V and 3 bases from J, with 5 bases in between. The CDR3 bases are TGTGCCAGCAGCTTGGGGCCTAATGAAAAACTGTTTTTT. Translating gives CASSLGPNEKLFF.

The V and J genes are TRBV9 and TRBJ2-3, with a possible D match to TRBD1 (6 bases). With 3 bases removed from V and 0 bases from J, the gap between germline ends came to 11 bases. Germline-derived CDR1 and CDR2 are SGDLS and YYNGEE. The CDR3 totals 15 residues. The CDR3 protein is CASSDGTFSTDTQYF. As DNA, the CDR3 is TGTGCCAGCAGCGACGGGACATTTAGCACAGATACGCAGTATTTT. Full variable domain (missing parts from reference TRBV9 and TRBJ2-3): DSGVTQTPKHLITATGQRVTLRCSPRSGDLSVYWYQQSLDQGLQFLIQYYNGEERAKGNILERFSAQQFPDLHSELNLSSLELGDSALYFCASSDGTFSTDTQYFGPGTRLTVL.

Remarks on this clone: The same CDR3 also results from other DNA sequences found in this sample. The chain uses TRBV28 and TRBJ1-2; 12 nucleotides agree with TRBD1. This CDR3 is built from 15 residues. The germline gives CDR1 MDHEN, CDR2 SYDVKM. After removal of 3 bases from V and 7 bases from J, the junction contained 6 bases not matched to a gene. This CDR3 reads CASSLGGQGARGYTF. CDR3 nucleotides: TGTGCCAGCAGTTTGGGGGGACAGGGGGCGCGTGGCTACACCTTC.

This sequence joins TRBV9 and TRBJ1-2; TRBD1 is a possible D gene (5 bases). The germline V gene has CDR1 SGDLS and CDR2 YYNGEE. CDR3 size: 15 residues. V lost 3 bases and J lost 4, with 16 bases in between. In nucleotides, the CDR3 is TGTGCCAGCAGCGCAGGGAGAGGAGGGTCCTATGGCTACACCTTC. It codes for CASSAGRGGSYGYTF. Using reference TRBV9 and TRBJ1-2 for the parts outside the CDR3, the full variable domain is DSGVTQTPKHLITATGQRVTLRCSPRSGDLSVYWYQQSLDQGLQFLIQYYNGEERAKGNILERFSAQQFPDLHSELNLSSLELGDSALYFCASSAGRGGSYGYTFGSGTRLTVV.

The V gene is TRBV5-1, the J gene TRBJ1-5; tentatively, D is TRBD1 (6 bases). The ends were cut back, 1 base at V and 3 bases at J, with 11 bases in the middle. Germline V CDR1 and CDR2: SGHRS, YFSETQ. CDR3 length: 15 residues. The CDR3 bases are TGCGCCAGCAGCTTGTCCGACAGGACCAATCAGCCCCAGCATTTT. It codes for CASSLSDRTNQPQHF.

The V and J genes are TRBV14 and TRBJ1-2; 8 bases fit TRBD1. The germline V gene has CDR1 SGHDN and CDR2 FVKESK. CDR3 length: 11 residues. The trim removed 8 bases at V and 6 bases at J, leaving 2 bases unmatched. The CDR3 DNA sequence: TGTGCCAGCGGCAGGGGGCATGGCTACACCTTC. Its protein product is CASGRGHGYTF.

This chain connects TRBV7-2 to TRBJ2-1; 13 bases are a match to TRBD2. The CDR3 covers 15 residues. The trim removed 5 bases at V and 10 bases at J, leaving 8 bases unmatched. Germline V gene lookup returns CDR1 SGHTA and CDR2 FQGNSA. The CDR3, as DNA: TGTGCCAGCAGCATACTAGCGGGAGGGCCGGCCGAGCAGTTCTTC. Protein: CASSILAGGPAEQFF.

V and J are TRBV7-6 and TRBJ1-2; D gene ambiguous. The CDR3 covers 13 residues. V was clipped by 1 base and J by 2 bases, with 5 bases between them. Germline-derived CDR1 and CDR2 are SGHVS and FNYEAQ. CDR3 loop: CASSLEQNYGYTF. In DNA, the CDR3 is TGTGCCAGCAGCTTAGAACAGAACTATGGCTACACCTTC.

The J gene is TRBJ2-7, the V gene TRBV19; D call uncertain. V shed 3 bases and J shed 3 bases, with 12 bases lying between them. This CDR3 is 14 amino acids long. Germline-derived CDR1 and CDR2 are LNHDA and SQIVND (reference sequence). CDR3 sequence reads: CASSISGGVYEQYF. In DNA, the CDR3 is TGTGCCAGTAGTATTTCGGGTGGTGTCTACGAGCAGTACTTC.

This chain links TRBV18 with TRBJ2-3; a weak D match, TRBD1 (6 bases). V lost 5 bases, J lost 4 bases, and 16 bases lay in between. The CDR3 has 15 residues. Germline V gene sequence: CDR1 KGHSH, CDR2 LQKENI. Here the CDR3 reads CASSSNRAIPDTQYF. In DNA, the CDR3 is TGTGCCAGCTCATCAAACAGGGCCATCCCAGATACGCAGTATTTT. The full variable domain, rest sourced from reference TRBV18 and TRBJ2-3, is NAGVMQNPRHLVRRRGQEARLRCSPMKGHSHVYWYRQLPEEGLKFMVYLQKENIIDESGMPKERFSAEFPKEGPSILRIQQVVRGDSAAYFCASSSNRAIPDTQYFGPGTRLTVL.

This chain links TRBV19 with TRBJ2-1; possibly TRBD2 for D (6 bases). The CDR3 extends over 14 amino acids. Looked up from germline, CDR1 is LNHDA and CDR2 is SQIVND (reference sequence). With 3 bases removed from V and 6 bases from J, the gap between germline ends came to 12 bases. CDR3 DNA sequence: TGTGCCAGTAGTATGGGAGGATATTTCAATGAGCAGTTCTTC. It yields the protein CASSMGGYFNEQFF.

This clone was detected a few times. The gene calls are TRBV19 and TRBJ1-2; 7 positions agree with TRBD1. CDR1 LNHDA and CDR2 SQIVND come from the germline V gene (reference sequence). This CDR3 spans 14 amino acids. The V segment lost 5 bases and the J segment 6 bases; nucleotides outside the gene matches: 9. This CDR3 is CASSLRQGLDGYTF. The CDR3 DNA sequence: TGTGCCAGTAGTCTGAGACAGGGATTGGATGGCTACACCTTC.

V is TRBV28 and J is TRBJ2-7; the D gene is possibly TRBD2 (5 bases). There are 14 residues in the CDR3. The germline V gene has CDR1 MDHEN and CDR2 SYDVKM. V lost 3 bases to trimming and J lost 2 bases, with 11 bases between them. CDR3 in DNA: TGTGCCAGCAGTTTCGGGATCTATACCTACGAGCAGTACTTC. Translated, it gives CASSFGIYTYEQYF.

The chain has TRBV5-6 and TRBJ2-5, with D maybe TRBD1 (6 bases). V gave up 4 bases and J gave up 4 bases, with 14 bases separating them. The CDR3 spans 14 residues. Germline loops: CDR1 SGHDT, CDR2 YYEEEE. CDR3: CASSPMDSIETQYF. The CDR3 DNA follows: TGTGCCAGCAGCCCCATGGACAGCATAGAGACCCAGTACTTC. The whole variable domain, remainder taken from reference TRBV5-6 and TRBJ2-5, is DAGVTQSPTHLIKTRGQQVTLRCSPKSGHDTVSWYQQALGQGPQFIFQYYEEEERQRGNFPDRFSGHQFPNYSSELNVNALLLGDSALYLCASSPMDSIETQYFGPGTRLLVL.